These T cell receptor beta chains were read from a single sample in a study of T cell responses to AZD1222 COVID-19 vaccine. The assay was immunoSEQ multiplex PCR, and TCRdb's table has in-frame clones only and misses some. This sample has some 92,000 clones, with around 93% found just once. The sample was peripheral blood, taken on day 0 of AZD1222 vaccination. These receptors were taken from an adult in good health. CDR3s include the opening cysteine and the closing phenylalanine or tryptophan. The order of the fields is CDR3 protein, clone size, V gene. Clone size is stated in some rows and not others, as once, few, many or a class when expanded.

cdr3_aa: CASGQGYGYTF; clone_size: NA; v_call: TRBV19
cdr3_aa: CASSLTEGAGGNTIYF; clone_size: NA; v_call: TRBV7-8
cdr3_aa: CASSLQQGANEQYF; clone_size: NA; v_call: TRBV5-1
cdr3_aa: CASSLQGMGNTEAFF; clone_size: NA; v_call: TRBV6-5
cdr3_aa: CAWTPAAGGLQPQHF; clone_size: NA; v_call: TRBV30
cdr3_aa: CASSLGGAGQPQHF; clone_size: NA; v_call: TRBV13
cdr3_aa: CASSLSGGGYNEQFF; clone_size: NA; v_call: TRBV7-8
cdr3_aa: CASSPYRQPRVLGTDTQYF; clone_size: NA; v_call: TRBV28
cdr3_aa: CASSYGGEGRSPLHF; clone_size: NA; v_call: TRBV6-5
cdr3_aa: CASSPQQGSNYGYTF; clone_size: NA; v_call: TRBV7-2
cdr3_aa: CASSSTGLATYEQYF; clone_size: once; v_call: TRBV6-5
cdr3_aa: CASSSRLSGANVLTF; clone_size: NA; v_call: TRBV27
cdr3_aa: CASSPGQKNTEAFF; clone_size: NA; v_call: TRBV18
cdr3_aa: CASSLEASGAYEQFF; clone_size: NA; v_call: TRBV5-1
cdr3_aa: CASSWDTEAFF; clone_size: few; v_call: TRBV5-1
cdr3_aa: CASSQEVGQGSSYEQYF; clone_size: NA; v_call: TRBV4-3
cdr3_aa: CASSYEGDRYNEQFF; clone_size: NA; v_call: TRBV6-5
cdr3_aa: CASTSLTGSKNIQYF; clone_size: NA; v_call: TRBV6-6
cdr3_aa: CASRRDGSGNTIYF; clone_size: few; v_call: TRBV2
cdr3_aa: CASSLHRDVHSPLHF; clone_size: NA; v_call: TRBV7-2
cdr3_aa: CACIQGNYGYTF; clone_size: NA; v_call: TRBV30
cdr3_aa: CASNWRDSPLHF; clone_size: NA; v_call: TRBV19
cdr3_aa: CAISDISVSSNQPQHF; clone_size: NA; v_call: TRBV10-3
cdr3_aa: CASSFQETQYF; clone_size: NA; v_call: TRBV5-1
cdr3_aa: CSTPGQGTEAFF; clone_size: NA; v_call: TRBV29-1
cdr3_aa: CASSNRRQEETQYF; clone_size: NA; v_call: TRBV28
cdr3_aa: CASSPTGIGGAEAFF; clone_size: once; v_call: TRBV11-2
cdr3_aa: CASRQGQGSGANVLTF; clone_size: NA; v_call: TRBV5-1
cdr3_aa: CASSLSHGQTDTQYF; clone_size: NA; v_call: TRBV11-3
cdr3_aa: CASSPQGAGELFF; clone_size: NA; v_call: TRBV5-1
cdr3_aa: CASSPGDRNNSPLHF; clone_size: NA; v_call: TRBV9
cdr3_aa: CASSGRDRASDTQYF; clone_size: NA; v_call: TRBV18
cdr3_aa: CASSSRQGAFTGELFF; clone_size: once; v_call: TRBV7-2
cdr3_aa: CASSPVGGVPQHF; clone_size: few; v_call: TRBV27
cdr3_aa: CASSPKQGGLYGYTF; clone_size: NA; v_call: TRBV27
cdr3_aa: CAISEGGQIVQYF; clone_size: once; v_call: TRBV10-3
cdr3_aa: CATSRKGQGGSPLHF; clone_size: NA; v_call: TRBV15
cdr3_aa: CASSSRMTGNTGELFF; clone_size: once; v_call: TRBV11-3
cdr3_aa: CASSPIDGLAGGPSTDTQYF; clone_size: NA; v_call: TRBV5-1
cdr3_aa: CASTLNTEAFF; clone_size: NA; v_call: TRBV2
cdr3_aa: CASIGGSYEQYF; clone_size: once; v_call: TRBV28
cdr3_aa: CASSEERGRGETQYF; clone_size: NA; v_call: TRBV2
cdr3_aa: CASSRGAYEQYF; clone_size: NA; v_call: TRBV3-1/TRBV3-2
cdr3_aa: CASSPQRGVGDTQYF; clone_size: NA; v_call: TRBV4-2
cdr3_aa: CAHWDRGRGNTIYF; clone_size: NA; v_call: TRBV6-5
cdr3_aa: CASSSPGQMSGNTIYF; clone_size: NA; v_call: TRBV6-2/TRBV6-3
cdr3_aa: CASSKRGALNTEAFF; clone_size: NA; v_call: TRBV4-2
cdr3_aa: CASSFLLASSYEQYF; clone_size: NA; v_call: TRBV7-2
cdr3_aa: CASSYFHGAYEQYF; clone_size: few; v_call: TRBV6-2/TRBV6-3
cdr3_aa: CASRTGGGYNSPLHF; clone_size: NA; v_call: TRBV7-2
cdr3_aa: CASSPGQIGNTIYF; clone_size: NA; v_call: TRBV11-3
cdr3_aa: CASSLRPWLADTQYF; clone_size: NA; v_call: TRBV28
cdr3_aa: CASSRPMGGGEKLFF; clone_size: once; v_call: TRBV3-1/TRBV3-2
cdr3_aa: CASSFDSESSYEQYF; clone_size: NA; v_call: TRBV2
cdr3_aa: CASRCHQAGALNSPLHF; clone_size: NA; v_call: TRBV12-2
cdr3_aa: CASSQEASRESSYEQYF; clone_size: few; v_call: TRBV4-3
cdr3_aa: CAWSPWLAGQPDTQYF; clone_size: NA; v_call: TRBV30
cdr3_aa: CASTSLAVKETQYF; clone_size: NA; v_call: TRBV27
cdr3_aa: CASSRGQGRGTEAFF; clone_size: NA; v_call: TRBV5-4
cdr3_aa: CASSPDGGLVNTEAFF; clone_size: NA; v_call: TRBV5-4